The 15 T cell receptor beta chains presented below share a single source sample, sequenced in a study of CD8 T cells in Susac syndrome. cDNA came from roughly 0.47 to 1 ug RNA primed by random hexamers. TCRdb processed the immunoSEQ multiplex PCR reads anew with MiXCR; each CDR3 protein has one entry. The sample includes about 160,000 distinct CDR3 sequences, roughly 94% of them seen just once. Input material: CD4+ T cells from PBMCs. The receptors were sampled from a human donor with multiple sclerosis.

The gene calls are TRBV12-3 or TRBV12-4 and TRBJ1-2; 12 bases align to TRBD1. V gave up 6 bases and J gave up 4 bases; unmatched junction bases: 9. The CDR3 length is 16 residues. CDR3 bases: TGTGCCAGCAGCCCCTTGGGACAGGGGGCGTTCTATGGCTACACCTTC. This translates into CASSPLGQGAFYGYTF.

This clonotype was found a few times. The chain has TRBV7-9 and TRBJ1-3; no clear D. The CDR3 runs to 13 residues. CDR1 and CDR2 from the germline V gene are SEHNR and FQNEAQ (reference sequence). The V end was cut by 4 bases, the J end by 0 bases, with 4 bases between. The CDR3 loop is CASSSASGNTIYF. CDR3 DNA: TGTGCCAGCAGCTCTGCCTCTGGAAACACCATATATTTT. Using reference TRBV7-9 and TRBJ1-3 for the parts outside the CDR3, the full variable domain is DTGVSQNPRHKITKRGQNVTFRCDPISEHNRLYWYRQTLGQGPEFLTYFQNEAQLEKSRLLSDRFSAERPKGSFSTLEIQRTEQGDSAMYLCASSSASGNTIYFGEGSWLTVV.

The chain combines TRBV29-1 with TRBJ2-2; the match to TRBD1 covers 8 bases. Germline-derived CDR1 and CDR2 are SQVTM and ANQGSEA. The CDR3 is made up of 13 amino acids. Unmatched junction bases numbered 6, after V lost 7 bases and J lost 5 bases. CDR3 DNA: TGCAGCGCCAGACAGGGGTGGACCGGGGAGCTGTTTTTT. Its protein product is CSARQGWTGELFF.

V and J are TRBV20-1 and TRBJ2-3; 10 nucleotides match TRBD2. Looked up from germline, CDR1 is DFQATT and CDR2 is SNEGSKA (reference sequence). CDR3 size: 14 residues. J was trimmed by 8 bases and V by 6 bases; bases with no gene match: 11. CDR3 residues: CSAPTEREGGTQYF. The CDR3 bases are TGCAGTGCCCCGACCGAGCGGGAGGGAGGTACGCAGTATTTT.

This chain joins TRBV28 and TRBJ2-3; D not resolved. The germline CDR1 and CDR2 sequences are MDHEN and SYDVKM. The CDR3 totals 13 residues. Between the trimmed V and J ends, which lost 8 bases and 5 bases, there was a span of 14 bases. The CDR3 DNA follows: TGTGCCAGCTTACTGGGCTTCGAAGATACGCAGTATTTT. Translated, it gives CASLLGFEDTQYF.

The chain combines TRBV3-1 with TRBJ1-5; tentatively, D is TRBD1 (5 bases). Germline V gene data show CDR1 as LGHDT and CDR2 as YNNKEL (reference sequence). V gave up 3 bases and J gave up 4 bases, with 7 bases separating them. The CDR3 extends over 13 amino acids. CDR3 amino acids: CASSQTVNQPQHF. CDR3 coding DNA: TGTGCCAGCAGCCAGACAGTTAATCAGCCCCAGCATTTT.

J is TRBJ1-5 and V is TRBV6-2 or TRBV6-3; 10 nucleotides align to TRBD1. The ends lost 6 bases at V and 3 bases at J; junction bases unmatched: 5. The CDR3 extends over 15 amino acids. Germline CDR1 is MNHEY and CDR2 is SVGEGT. In DNA form, the CDR3 reads TGTGCCAGCAGACCGGGACAGGGGTACAATCAGCCCCAGCATTTT. Translation: CASRPGQGYNQPQHF.

The J gene is TRBJ1-2, the V gene TRBV7-9; 7 nucleotides line up with TRBD1. V lost 7 bases, J lost 6 bases, and 5 bases stayed unmatched. This CDR3 has 12 residues. Germline V CDR1 and CDR2: SEHNR, FQNEAQ (reference sequence). For the CDR3, the DNA is TGTGCCAGCACAGACAGGGAACATGGCTACACCTTC. Its translation: CASTDREHGYTF.

The genes are TRBV20-1 and TRBJ1-2, with D tentatively TRBD1 (5 bases). V was trimmed by 3 bases and J by 1 base, leaving 9 bases between them. The CDR3 extends over 13 amino acids. Germline V lookup: CDR1 DFQATT, CDR2 SNEGSKA (reference sequence). DNA of the CDR3: TGCAGTGCTAGTGCAGGGATTAACTATGGCTACACCTTC. It is translated as CSASAGINYGYTF.

V and J are TRBV27 and TRBJ2-5; no clear D gene. The CDR3 consists of 14 residues. Per germline, CDR1 MNHEY and CDR2 SMNVEV (reference sequence). V lost 11 bases, J lost 1 base, and 17 bases lay in between. The CDR3 sequence: CASQRKRSQETQYF. CDR3 DNA sequence: TGTGCCTCGCAACGAAAGAGGTCCCAAGAGACCCAGTACTTC.

The V and J genes are TRBV20-1 and TRBJ1-1; no firm D call. CDR1 and CDR2 from the germline V gene are DFQATT and SNEGSKA (reference sequence). The CDR3 totals 14 residues. The V end lost 0 bases, the J end lost 0 bases, and 8 bases lay between the germline ends. The CDR3 DNA sequence: TGCAGTGCTAGAGAGCGGGTGTTGAACACTGAAGCTTTCTTT. Protein product: CSARERVLNTEAFF.

The table lists this clonotype with a count of one. The chain combines TRBV19 with TRBJ2-7; no reliable D call. CDR1 and CDR2 (germline): LNHDA, SQIVND (reference sequence). The CDR3 is 14 residues long. Trimming took off 3 bases at V and 1 base at J, with 10 bases between the two ends. The CDR3 loop reads CASSINELSYEQYF. The CDR3 DNA follows: TGTGCCAGTAGTATCAACGAGTTGTCCTACGAGCAGTACTTC. Complete variable domain (other parts from reference TRBV19 and TRBJ2-7): DGGITQSPKYLFRKEGQNVTLSCEQNLNHDAMYWYRQDPGQGLRLIYYSQIVNDFQKGDIAEGYSVSREKKESFPLTVTSAQKNPTAFYLCASSINELSYEQYFGPGTRLTVT.

The genes are TRBV2 and TRBJ2-5; no reliable D call. CDR1 and CDR2 (germline): SNHLY, FYNNEI. Between the trimmed V and J ends, which lost 4 bases and 5 bases, there was a span of 5 bases. This CDR3 has 11 amino acids. The CDR3 DNA reads as TGTGCCAGCAGTGCACCGGAGACCCAGTACTTC. Encoded protein: CASSAPETQYF.

V gene TRBV5-1 combines with J gene TRBJ2-1, with unresolved D. The ends were cut back, 4 bases at V and 7 bases at J, with 15 bases in the middle. The germline CDR1 and CDR2 sequences are SGHRS and YFSETQ. CDR3 length equals 14 residues. CDR3 in amino acids: CASSHGDQRNEQFF. CDR3 nucleotide sequence: TGCGCCAGCAGCCACGGTGATCAAAGGAATGAGCAGTTCTTC.

This clonotype appeared once. The rearrangement uses TRBV30 and TRBJ1-2; D is perhaps TRBD1 (6 bases). The CDR3 runs to 12 residues. V was shortened by 5 bases and J by 7 bases, with 14 bases between the two germline ends. Germline V gene sequence: CDR1 GTSNPN, CDR2 SVGIG (reference sequence). CDR3 sequence reads: CAWVRQAGGYTF. The CDR3 DNA is TGTGCCTGGGTTAGACAGGCCGGTGGCTACACCTTC.